The TCR beta chain under discussion was sequenced for a study of blood T cell repertoires in COVID-19. The overall study: Italy, Spain and the United States were the sources of the convalescent and acute COVID-19 samples. T cells, B-cell-depleted T cells, or PBMCs provided the cDNA or gDNA that served as material.

In Seattle, patients joined the study during active infection and were tracked longitudinally. The sample holds one count of this clone. Per the original data handling: Researchers report that nucleated cell counts were estimated from reference gene primer amplification. The repertoire was sequenced with immunoSEQ multiplex PCR; TCRdb's copy has only in-frame clones and lacks some. The V and J calls and clone size are taken from that table; D and trimming were inferred from the DNA. The sample holds 90,000 to 100,000 clones, around 86% seen once. What was sequenced was peripheral blood. The clonotype comes from a man aged 55 to 70 with COVID-19, enrolled during active disease.

CDR3 sequence reads: CAWSVSLDSPLHF. The CDR3 coding sequence is TGTGCCTGGAGTGTGTCCCTTGATTCACCCCTCCACTTT. This chain uses TRBV30 with TRBJ1-6; D remains unclear. This CDR3 is 13 amino acids long. V gave up 0 bases and J gave up 8 bases, with 8 bases separating them. Germline V CDR1 and CDR2: GTSNPN, SVGIG (reference sequence).